A single sample gave rise to the 18 T cell receptor beta chains below, sequenced in a study of T cells in Graves' hyperthyroidism and ophthalmopathy. TCR beta CDR3 sequences were amplified from RNA transcripts. HTBI primers were used for first-round RT-PCR of the TCR CDR3. TCRdb recomputed calls from the multiplex PCR reads with MiXCR, one row per CDR3 protein. The sample consists of roughly 500,000 distinct CDR3 sequences, over 45% of them appearing once. Sequencing was performed on peripheral blood or thyroid tissue (not recorded which). Receptor source: an adult woman with Graves' disease, either hyperthyroidism or ophthalmopathy (not recorded which).

J is TRBJ2-7 and V is TRBV10-3; the match to TRBD1 covers 10 bases. The V gene end was trimmed by 9 bases and the J gene end by 4 bases; junction bases not matched to a gene: 9. This CDR3 contains 14 residues. Germline CDR1 ENHRY, CDR2 SYGVKD. The CDR3 DNA is TGTGCCATAAAGGACCGGGACAGGGGTTACGAGCAGTACTTC. It encodes CAIKDRDRGYEQYF.

There are many counts of this clonotype. The J gene is TRBJ2-2, the V gene TRBV6-1; unclear D gene. V lost 0 bases, J lost 5 bases, and 13 bases lay in between. The CDR3 totals 16 residues. CDR1 and CDR2 from the germline V gene are MNHNS and SASEGT. The CDR3 region has the DNA TGTGCCAGCAGTGAAGCCCCAGGAATGGGAACCGGGGAGCTGTTTTTT. Translated: CASSEAPGMGTGELFF.

This CDR3 reads CAISAQGRPTPIANSPLHF. The CDR3 DNA reads as TGTGCCATCAGTGCGCAGGGGAGACCAACCCCCATCGCAAATTCACCCCTCCACTTT. The chain carries TRBV10-3 and TRBJ1-6; D is possibly TRBD1 (6 bases). The CDR3 runs to 19 residues. Germline assignment: CDR1 ENHRY and CDR2 SYGVKD. The germline V and J ends were trimmed by 4 bases and 7 bases, with 26 bases remaining between them.

V usage is TRBV29-1 and J usage is TRBJ1-1; no reliable D call. V lost 8 bases and J 1 base, leaving 11 bases between the germline ends. Germline loops: CDR1 SQVTM, CDR2 ANQGSEA. The CDR3 consists of 12 residues. The CDR3 here is CSTGEANTEAFF. In DNA form, the CDR3 reads TGCAGCACCGGGGAAGCGAACACTGAAGCTTTCTTT.

The J gene is TRBJ1-6, the V gene TRBV10-3, with D possibly matching TRBD1 (6 bases). The germline V and J ends were trimmed by 7 bases and 9 bases, with 13 bases remaining between them. Germline values: CDR1 ENHRY, CDR2 SYGVKD. The length of the CDR3 is 13 residues. CDR3 amino acids: CAITQGISSPLHF. The CDR3 DNA reads as TGTGCCATCACCCAGGGGATCAGTTCACCCCTCCACTTT.

This clonotype was detected ten times or more. The chain carries TRBV2 and TRBJ1-5; possibly TRBD1 for D (6 bases). The V end lost 1 base, the J end lost 10 bases, and 11 bases lay between the germline ends. This CDR3 is built from 13 residues. Looked up from germline, CDR1 is SNHLY and CDR2 is FYNNEI. This chain's CDR3 is CASSEGLDSPQHF. DNA of the CDR3: TGTGCCAGCAGTGAAGGGTTGGACAGCCCCCAGCATTTT.

There are a few counts of this clonotype. J is TRBJ2-7 and V is TRBV29-1; 12 bases match TRBD2. V trimming: 6 bases; J trimming: 1 base; junction bases outside the gene matches: 4. This CDR3 has 14 amino acids. CDR1 and CDR2 from the germline V gene are SQVTM and ANQGSEA. The CDR3 DNA reads as TGCAGCGTGGGTACTAGCGGGGGGTCCTACGAGCAGTACTTC. Translated, it gives CSVGTSGGSYEQYF.

The V gene is TRBV7-2, the J gene TRBJ1-3, with D maybe TRBD1 (5 bases). Deletions cut 4 bases from V and 1 base from J, with 11 bases between. Germline CDR1 SGHTA, CDR2 FQGNSA. This CDR3 has 15 amino acids. Here the CDR3 DNA reads TGTGCCAGCAGCTCGCAGGCAGGGTCTGGAAACACCATATATTTT. Its protein product is CASSSQAGSGNTIYF.

This clonotype was detected many times. The chain joins TRBV20-1 to TRBJ2-3; 11 nucleotides agree with TRBD2. Germline CDR1 and CDR2: DFQATT and SNEGSKA (reference sequence). V lost 7 bases to trimming and J lost 0 bases; unmatched junction nucleotides: 12. The CDR3 is 17 amino acids. The CDR3 DNA is TGCAGTGTGCCGCCGGCTAGCGGGGGGTCTAGCACAGATACGCAGTATTTT. Encoded protein: CSVPPASGGSSTDTQYF.

The V and J genes are TRBV20-1 and TRBJ1-2; possible D gene TRBD1, 6 bases. Germline CDR1 DFQATT, CDR2 SNEGSKA (reference sequence). This CDR3 is 13 amino acids long. CDR3 in DNA: TGCAGCTATAAGGTGGGGGCGGCCTATGGCTACACCTTC. Residues: CSYKVGAAYGYTF.

V and J are TRBV9 and TRBJ1-1; maybe TRBD1 (6 bases). CDR1 and CDR2 (germline): SGDLS, YYNGEE. V was cut by 3 bases and J by 3 bases, with 12 bases left in between. This CDR3 is built from 14 residues. The CDR3 protein is CASSGRGADTEAFF. In nucleotides, the CDR3 is TGTGCCAGCAGCGGTAGGGGGGCGGACACTGAAGCTTTCTTT.

The V and J genes are TRBV10-3 and TRBJ1-4; TRBD1 aligns across 7 bases. CDR3 length equals 15 residues. V lost 5 bases, J lost 4 bases, and 7 bases stayed unmatched. Per germline, CDR1 ENHRY and CDR2 SYGVKD. CDR3 nucleotides: TGTGCCATCAGTTACAGGGGAGGCGTTAATGAAAAACTGTTTTTT. As protein: CAISYRGGVNEKLFF.

V gene TRBV10-3 combines with J gene TRBJ2-7, with TRBD2 matching over 9 bases. This CDR3 has 16 amino acids. CDR1 is ENHRY, CDR2 SYGVKD, per germline. V trimming: 10 bases; J trimming: 6 bases; junction bases outside the gene matches: 19. The CDR3, as DNA: TGTGCCAGCAGCCAAGAAGGTAGCGGGAGCCCCGGCGAGCAGTACTTC. Translation: CASSQEGSGSPGEQYF.

The CDR3 reads CASSSRGGGTAPWTQYF. The CDR3 DNA reads TGTGCCAGCAGTTCCCGGGGAGGCGGGACAGCGCCTTGGACCCAGTACTTC. The chain employs TRBV28 and TRBJ2-5; weak D call: TRBD1 (7 bases). V was pared by 4 bases and J by 7 bases, with 25 bases between. Germline CDR1 and CDR2: MDHEN and SYDVKM. The CDR3 has 17 residues.

This clonotype was recorded once. The genes are TRBV24-1 and TRBJ1-3; no firm D call. Germline-derived CDR1 and CDR2 are KGHDR and SFDVKD. Trimming left V 5 bases short and J 1 base short, with 11 bases between. There are 15 residues in the CDR3. CDR3 sequence reads: CATSAPLNSGNTIYF. CDR3 DNA: TGTGCCACCAGTGCTCCCCTCAATTCTGGAAACACCATATATTTT.

Written as DNA, the CDR3 is TGTGCCATCAGTGGAGGGGTAAGCTACGAGCAGTACTTC. This encodes CAISGGVSYEQYF. This chain connects TRBV10-3 to TRBJ2-7; D tentatively reads TRBD1 or TRBD2 (5 bases each). Germline V CDR1 and CDR2: ENHRY, SYGVKD. This CDR3 contains 13 residues. V dropped 4 bases and J dropped 3 bases, with 10 bases sitting between them.

This clonotype was recorded many times. The chain couples TRBV7-2 to TRBJ2-5, with D maybe TRBD1 (6 bases). CDR3 length: 15 residues. Trimming cost V 3 bases and J 4 bases, with 15 bases left between them. From germline, CDR1 is SGHTA and CDR2 FQGNSA. The chain's CDR3 is CASSFQQGEGETQYF. The CDR3 nucleotides are TGTGCCAGCAGCTTCCAACAGGGAGAGGGAGAGACCCAGTACTTC.

The chain combines TRBV29-1 with TRBJ2-7; D is unresolved. The CDR3 spans 11 residues. V was trimmed by 8 bases and J by 5 bases, leaving 13 bases between them. Germline lookup yields CDR1 SQVTM and CDR2 ANQGSEA. The CDR3, as DNA: TGCAGCTTAGAGGAGTTCAACGAGCAGTACTTC. It yields the protein CSLEEFNEQYF.